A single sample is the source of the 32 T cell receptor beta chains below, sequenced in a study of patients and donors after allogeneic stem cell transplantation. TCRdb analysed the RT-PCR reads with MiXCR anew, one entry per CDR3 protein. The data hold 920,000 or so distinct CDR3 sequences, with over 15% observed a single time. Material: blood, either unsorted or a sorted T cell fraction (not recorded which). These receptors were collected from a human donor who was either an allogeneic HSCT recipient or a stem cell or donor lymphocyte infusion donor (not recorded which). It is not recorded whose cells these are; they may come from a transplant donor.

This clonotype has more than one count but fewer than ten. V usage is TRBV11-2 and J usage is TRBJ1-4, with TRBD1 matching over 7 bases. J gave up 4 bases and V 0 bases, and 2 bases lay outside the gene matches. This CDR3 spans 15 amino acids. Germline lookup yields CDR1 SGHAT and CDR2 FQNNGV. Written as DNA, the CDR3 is TGTGCCAGCAGCTTAGATGGGACAGTTAATGAAAAACTGTTTTTT. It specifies CASSLDGTVNEKLFF.

The CDR3, as DNA: TGTGCCAGCAGTGGTTCAACGCCTAACTATGGCTACACCTTC. Residues: CASSGSTPNYGYTF. The chain links TRBV2 to TRBJ1-2; D call uncertain. Trimming took off 4 bases at V and 0 bases at J, with 9 bases between the two ends. The CDR3 is 14 amino acids. Germline CDR1 SNHLY, CDR2 FYNNEI.

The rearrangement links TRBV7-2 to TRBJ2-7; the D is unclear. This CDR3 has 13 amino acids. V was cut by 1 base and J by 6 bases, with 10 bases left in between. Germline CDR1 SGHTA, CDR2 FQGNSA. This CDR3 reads CASSLGSSGEQYF. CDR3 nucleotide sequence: TGTGCCAGCAGCTTAGGCAGTTCGGGCGAGCAGTACTTC.

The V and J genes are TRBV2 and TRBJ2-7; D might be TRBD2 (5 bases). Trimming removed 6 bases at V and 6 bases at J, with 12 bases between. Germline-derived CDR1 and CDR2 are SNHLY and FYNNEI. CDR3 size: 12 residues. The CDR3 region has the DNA TGTGCCAGCAGCTCCGGGCGGGCCGAGCAGTACTTC. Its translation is CASSSGRAEQYF.

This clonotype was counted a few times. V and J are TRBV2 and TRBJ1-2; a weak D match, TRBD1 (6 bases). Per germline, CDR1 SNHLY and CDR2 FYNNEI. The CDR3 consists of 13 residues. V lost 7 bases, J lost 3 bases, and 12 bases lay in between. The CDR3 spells CASIGAGDYGYTF. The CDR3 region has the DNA TGTGCCAGCATCGGGGCAGGGGACTATGGCTACACCTTC.

This CDR3 reads CATSRGYEKLFF. In DNA, the CDR3 is TGTGCCACCAGCAGAGGGTATGAAAAACTGTTTTTT. The V call is TRBV15, the J call TRBJ1-4; no reliable D call. Trimming removed 1 base at V and 6 bases at J, with 3 bases between. The CDR3 has 12 amino acids. Per germline, CDR1 LNHNV and CDR2 YYDKDF (reference sequence).

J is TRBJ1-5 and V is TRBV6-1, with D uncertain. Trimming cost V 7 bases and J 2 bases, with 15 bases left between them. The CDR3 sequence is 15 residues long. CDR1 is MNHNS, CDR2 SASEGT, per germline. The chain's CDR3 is CASTVRAGGNQPQHF. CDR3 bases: TGTGCCAGCACCGTCCGGGCGGGCGGCAATCAGCCCCAGCATTTT.

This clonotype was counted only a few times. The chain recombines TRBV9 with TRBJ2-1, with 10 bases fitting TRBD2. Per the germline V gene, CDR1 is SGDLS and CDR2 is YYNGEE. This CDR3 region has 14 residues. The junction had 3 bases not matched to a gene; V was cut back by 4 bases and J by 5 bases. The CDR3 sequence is CASSTGLADNEQFF. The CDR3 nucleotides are TGTGCCAGCAGCACTGGACTAGCGGACAATGAGCAGTTCTTC.

For the CDR3, the DNA is TGTGCCAGCAGTTCACCTTGGGGGGTTCCCTTACGTACAGATACGCAGTATTTT. This codes for CASSSPWGVPLRTDTQYF. The chain uses TRBV12-3 or TRBV12-4 and TRBJ2-3; D is possibly TRBD2 (6 bases). There are 18 residues in the CDR3. Trimming took 4 bases from V and 3 from J, leaving 23 bases between them.

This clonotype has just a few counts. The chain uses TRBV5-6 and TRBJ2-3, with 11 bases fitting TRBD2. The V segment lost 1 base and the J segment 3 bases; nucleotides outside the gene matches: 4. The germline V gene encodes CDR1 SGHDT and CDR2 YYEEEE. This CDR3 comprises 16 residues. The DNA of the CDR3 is TGTGCCAGCAGCTTGCAACTAGCGGGAGCTACAGATACGCAGTATTTT. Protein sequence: CASSLQLAGATDTQYF.

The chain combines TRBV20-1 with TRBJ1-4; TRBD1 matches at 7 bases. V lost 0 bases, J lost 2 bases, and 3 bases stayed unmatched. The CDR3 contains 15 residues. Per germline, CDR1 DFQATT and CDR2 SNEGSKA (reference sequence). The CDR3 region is CSARDSDRTNEKLFF. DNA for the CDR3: TGCAGTGCTAGAGATTCGGACAGGACTAATGAAAAACTGTTTTTT.

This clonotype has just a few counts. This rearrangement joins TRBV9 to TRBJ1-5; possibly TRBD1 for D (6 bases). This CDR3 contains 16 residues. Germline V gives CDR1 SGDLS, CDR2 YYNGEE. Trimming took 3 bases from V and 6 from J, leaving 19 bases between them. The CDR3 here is CASSGGGGGPGQPQHF. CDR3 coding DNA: TGTGCCAGCAGCGGAGGAGGGGGGGGGCCAGGTCAGCCCCAGCATTTT.

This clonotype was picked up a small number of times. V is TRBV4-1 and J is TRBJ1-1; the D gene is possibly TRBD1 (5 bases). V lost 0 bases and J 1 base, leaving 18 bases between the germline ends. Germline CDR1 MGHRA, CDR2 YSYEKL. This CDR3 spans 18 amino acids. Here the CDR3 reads CASSQDWATGTGNTEAFF. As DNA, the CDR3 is TGCGCCAGCAGCCAAGATTGGGCAACTGGGACGGGGAACACTGAAGCTTTCTTT.

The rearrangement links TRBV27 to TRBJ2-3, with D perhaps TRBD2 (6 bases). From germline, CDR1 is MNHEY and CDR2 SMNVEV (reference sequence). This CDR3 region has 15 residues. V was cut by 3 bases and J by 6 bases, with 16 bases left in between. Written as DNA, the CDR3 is TGTGCCAGCAGTTTGGGGGGTGCAAGCTCGGATACGCAGTATTTT. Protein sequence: CASSLGGASSDTQYF.

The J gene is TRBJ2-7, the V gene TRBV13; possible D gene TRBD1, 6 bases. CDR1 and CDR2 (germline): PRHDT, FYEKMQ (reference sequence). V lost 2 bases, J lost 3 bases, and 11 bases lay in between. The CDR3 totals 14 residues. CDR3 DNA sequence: TGTGCCAGCAGCTTAAGGGGGACATACTACGAGCAGTACTTC. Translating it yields CASSLRGTYYEQYF.

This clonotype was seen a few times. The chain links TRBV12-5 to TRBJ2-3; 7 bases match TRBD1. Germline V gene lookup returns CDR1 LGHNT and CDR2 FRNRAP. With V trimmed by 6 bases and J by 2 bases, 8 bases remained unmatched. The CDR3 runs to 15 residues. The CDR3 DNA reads TGTGCTAGTGGACGCACAGGGGTTTTCACAGATACGCAGTATTTT. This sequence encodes CASGRTGVFTDTQYF.

CDR3 nucleotide sequence: TGTGCCAGCAGAGCCCGGACCTATAATTCACCCCTCCACTTT. It specifies CASRARTYNSPLHF. The chain links TRBV6-1 to TRBJ1-6; no clear D. Germline lookup yields CDR1 MNHNS and CDR2 SASEGT. The V gene lost 6 bases and the J gene lost 2 bases, with 8 bases spanning the gap. This CDR3 is built from 14 residues.

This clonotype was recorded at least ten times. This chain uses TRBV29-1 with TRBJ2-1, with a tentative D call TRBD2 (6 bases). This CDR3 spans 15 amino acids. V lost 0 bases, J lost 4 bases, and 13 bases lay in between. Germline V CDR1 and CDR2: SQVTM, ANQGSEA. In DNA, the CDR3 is TGCAGCGTTGAAGATTCCGGGAGACCGTACAATGAGCAGTTCTTC. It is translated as CSVEDSGRPYNEQFF.

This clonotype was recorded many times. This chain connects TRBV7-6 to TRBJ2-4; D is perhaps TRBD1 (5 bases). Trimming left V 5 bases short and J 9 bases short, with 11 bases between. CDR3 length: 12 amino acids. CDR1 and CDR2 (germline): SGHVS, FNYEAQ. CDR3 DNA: TGTGCCAGCAGCCATCCAGACAGCATTCAGTACTTC. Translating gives CASSHPDSIQYF.

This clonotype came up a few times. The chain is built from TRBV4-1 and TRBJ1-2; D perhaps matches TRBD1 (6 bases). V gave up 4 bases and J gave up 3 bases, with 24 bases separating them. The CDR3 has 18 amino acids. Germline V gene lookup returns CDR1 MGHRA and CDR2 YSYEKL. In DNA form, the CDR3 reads TGCGCCAGCAGCCCGATCGATTATCCCGGGGACACCCACTATGGCTACACCTTC. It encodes CASSPIDYPGDTHYGYTF.

This CDR3 reads CAISLGGQGYEQYF. CDR3 nucleotides: TGTGCCATCTCACTGGGGGGACAAGGGTACGAGCAGTACTTC. This chain joins TRBV10-3 and TRBJ2-7; D possibly matches TRBD1 or TRBD2 (6 bases each). The length of the CDR3 is 14 residues. Trimming took 8 bases from V and 4 from J, leaving 18 bases between them. Germline V gene lookup returns CDR1 ENHRY and CDR2 SYGVKD.

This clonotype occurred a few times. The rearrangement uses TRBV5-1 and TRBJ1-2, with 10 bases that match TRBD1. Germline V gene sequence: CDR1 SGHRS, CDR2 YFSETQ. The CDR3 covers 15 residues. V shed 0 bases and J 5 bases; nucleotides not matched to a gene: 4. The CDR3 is CASSLAGDRGYGYTF. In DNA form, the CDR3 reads TGCGCCAGCAGCTTGGCCGGGGACAGGGGATATGGCTACACCTTC.

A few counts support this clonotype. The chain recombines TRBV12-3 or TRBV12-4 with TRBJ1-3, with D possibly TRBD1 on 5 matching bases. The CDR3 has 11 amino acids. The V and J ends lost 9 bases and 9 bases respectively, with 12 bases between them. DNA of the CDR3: TGTGCCAGTCAGGGTTTGGGCACCATATATTTT. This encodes CASQGLGTIYF.

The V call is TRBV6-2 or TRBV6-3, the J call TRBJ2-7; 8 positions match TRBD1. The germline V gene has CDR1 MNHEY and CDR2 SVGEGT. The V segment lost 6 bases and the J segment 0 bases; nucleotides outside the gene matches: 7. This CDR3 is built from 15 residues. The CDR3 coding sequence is TGTGCCAGCAGCCACGGGGACAGGAGCTCCTACGAGCAGTACTTC. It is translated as CASSHGDRSSYEQYF.

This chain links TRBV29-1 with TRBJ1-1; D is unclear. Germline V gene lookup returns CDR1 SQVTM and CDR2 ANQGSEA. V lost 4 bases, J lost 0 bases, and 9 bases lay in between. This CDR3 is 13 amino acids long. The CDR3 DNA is TGCAGCGTTGGGATCGGACTGAACACTGAAGCTTTCTTT. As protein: CSVGIGLNTEAFF.

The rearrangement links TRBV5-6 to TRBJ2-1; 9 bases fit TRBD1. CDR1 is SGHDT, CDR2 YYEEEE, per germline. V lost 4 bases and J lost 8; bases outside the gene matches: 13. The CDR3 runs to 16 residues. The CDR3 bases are TGTGCCAGCAGCCCCCCGTGGACAGGGGTAGGTTATGAGCAGTTCTTC. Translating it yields CASSPPWTGVGYEQFF.

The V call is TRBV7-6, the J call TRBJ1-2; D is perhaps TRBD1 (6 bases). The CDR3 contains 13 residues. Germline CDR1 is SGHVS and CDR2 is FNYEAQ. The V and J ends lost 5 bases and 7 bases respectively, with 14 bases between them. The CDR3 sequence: CASSMNREGGYTF. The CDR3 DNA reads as TGTGCCAGCAGCATGAACAGGGAGGGTGGCTACACCTTC.

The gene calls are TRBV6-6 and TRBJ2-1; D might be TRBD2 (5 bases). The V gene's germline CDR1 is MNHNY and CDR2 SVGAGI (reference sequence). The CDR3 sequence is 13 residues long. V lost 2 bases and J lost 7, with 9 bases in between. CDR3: CASSYRGPNEQFF. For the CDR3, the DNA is TGTGCCAGCAGTTACCGAGGGCCGAATGAGCAGTTCTTC.

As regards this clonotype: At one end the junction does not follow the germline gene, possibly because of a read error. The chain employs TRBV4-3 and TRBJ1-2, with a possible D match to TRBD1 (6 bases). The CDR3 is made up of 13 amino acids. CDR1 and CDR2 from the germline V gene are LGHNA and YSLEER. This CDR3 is CASSPGRTAPVAF. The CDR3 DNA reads TGCGCCAGCAGCCCGGGGAGGACAGCTCCCGTCGCCTTC.

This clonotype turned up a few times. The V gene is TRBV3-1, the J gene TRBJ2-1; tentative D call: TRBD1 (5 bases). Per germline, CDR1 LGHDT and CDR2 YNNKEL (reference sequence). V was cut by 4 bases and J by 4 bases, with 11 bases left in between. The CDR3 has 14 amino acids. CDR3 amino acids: CASSPNDRYNEQFF. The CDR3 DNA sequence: TGTGCCAGCAGCCCGAACGACAGATACAATGAGCAGTTCTTC.

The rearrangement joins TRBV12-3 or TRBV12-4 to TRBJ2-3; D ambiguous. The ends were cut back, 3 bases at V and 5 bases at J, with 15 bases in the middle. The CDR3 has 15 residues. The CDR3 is CASSFDRFKGDTQYF. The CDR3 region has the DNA TGTGCCAGCAGTTTCGACCGCTTTAAGGGAGATACGCAGTATTTT.

The CDR3 DNA reads TGTGCCAGCAGCACCCGGACGGGCTCCTACAATGAGCAGTTCTTC. Protein: CASSTRTGSYNEQFF. The chain uses TRBV7-9 and TRBJ2-1; D not certain. In germline, CDR1 is SEHNR, CDR2 FQNEAQ (reference sequence). The CDR3 is 15 amino acids. V was clipped by 5 bases and J by 0 bases, with 11 bases between them.